This TCR beta chain was documented in a study of T cell responses to AZD1222 COVID-19 vaccine. As to this clone: The antigen is unknown.

TCRdb's copy holds only in-frame clones and misses some; the assay was immunoSEQ multiplex PCR. This sample has 85,000 to 100,000 clones, with approximately 88% found just once. Study-level findings and limits: In a largely white British group with more females than males, clonal diversity was possibly underestimated. The study found Spike-specific TCR breadth and depth rose after two AZD1222 doses. Only a handful of AZD1222 recipients, several in all, had baseline seropositivity. It was only after the peak T cell response that any repertoires were sampled.

Trimming removed 2 bases at V and 7 bases at J, with 15 bases between. Germline-derived CDR1 and CDR2 are SNHLY and FYNNEI. The CDR3 covers 15 residues. This sequence originates from an adult in good health. The J gene is TRBJ1-5, the V gene TRBV2; TRBD1 is a possible D gene (6 bases). Sample: peripheral blood, taken on day 0 of AZD1222 vaccination. Here the CDR3 reads CASSERQGIWQPQHF. As DNA, the CDR3 is TGTGCCAGCAGTGAACGGCAGGGGATATGGCAGCCCCAGCATTTT.